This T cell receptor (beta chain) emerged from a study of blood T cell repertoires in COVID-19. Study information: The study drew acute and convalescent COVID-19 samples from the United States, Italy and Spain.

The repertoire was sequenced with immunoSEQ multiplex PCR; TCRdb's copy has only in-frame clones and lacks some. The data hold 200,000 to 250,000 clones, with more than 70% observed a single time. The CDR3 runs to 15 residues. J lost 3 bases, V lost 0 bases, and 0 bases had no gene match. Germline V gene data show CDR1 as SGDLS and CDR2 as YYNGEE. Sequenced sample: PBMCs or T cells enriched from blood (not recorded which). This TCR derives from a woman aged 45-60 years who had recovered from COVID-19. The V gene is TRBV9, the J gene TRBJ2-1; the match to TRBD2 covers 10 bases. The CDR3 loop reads CASSVGTSGYNEQFF. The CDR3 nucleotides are TGTGCCAGCAGCGTAGGGACTAGCGGCTACAATGAGCAGTTCTTC.